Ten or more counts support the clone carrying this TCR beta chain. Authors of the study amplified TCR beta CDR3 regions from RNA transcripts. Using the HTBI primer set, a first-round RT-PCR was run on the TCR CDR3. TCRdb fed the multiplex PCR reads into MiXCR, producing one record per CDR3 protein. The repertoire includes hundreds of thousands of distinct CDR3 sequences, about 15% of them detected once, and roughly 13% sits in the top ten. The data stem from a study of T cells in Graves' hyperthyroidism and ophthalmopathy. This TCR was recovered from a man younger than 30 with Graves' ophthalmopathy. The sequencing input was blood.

As DNA, the CDR3 is TGCGCCAGCAGCTTAGGCTCCACGTGGAGCTCCTACAATGAGCAGTTCTTC. Translating it yields CASSLGSTWSSYNEQFF. The V gene is TRBV5-1, the J gene TRBJ2-1; unclear D gene. CDR3 size: 17 residues. Per the germline V gene, CDR1 is SGHRS and CDR2 is YFSETQ. The V end was cut by 2 bases, the J end by 0 bases, with 15 bases between.